Each of the 27 T cell receptor beta chains below was sequenced from the same sample in a study of regulatory T cells in long-lasting Graves disease (dated by TCRdb to the early 2020s). Receptors were amplified or captured by multiplex PCR. Sequencing used an Illumina HiSeq 4000. TCR beta libraries were built with iRepertoire HTBI primers and Arm-PCR amplification of CDR3 regions. TCRdb handled the public reads itself, with Q25 trimming in fastp and clone calling in MiXCR, and kept productive beta chains. Each record represents a unique CDR3 protein, reported with the most common genes and DNA among its rows. The sample includes roughly 420,000 distinct CDR3 sequences, with 15% observed a single time. The ten largest clones represent about 20% of the sample. Read against the paper, the sample's time point label means: newly diagnosed GD, antithyroid drugs for less than 3 months. For both TCR sequencing and RNA sequencing, RNA was extracted from PBMCs using TRIzol.

Sequenced material: peripheral blood mononuclear cells (PBMCs), taken at new diagnosis, from a patient treated with antithyroid drugs. All receptors come from a female donor with Graves disease.

This clonotype was detected ten times or more. The genes are TRBV20-1 and TRBJ2-5; possibly TRBD1 or TRBD2 for D (5 bases each). The V end lost 5 bases, the J end lost 1 base, and 11 bases lay between the germline ends. This CDR3 comprises 13 residues. Germline CDR1 is DFQATT and CDR2 is SNEGSKA (reference sequence). This CDR3 is CSACLGVQETQYF. The CDR3 region has the DNA TGCAGTGCTTGTTTGGGGGTCCAAGAGACCCAGTACTTC.

The chain uses TRBV28 and TRBJ1-1; no definite D call. This CDR3 is 15 amino acids long. The germline CDR1 and CDR2 sequences are MDHEN and SYDVKM. V was pared by 6 bases and J by 0 bases, with 14 bases between. As DNA, the CDR3 is TGTGCCAGCAGCCAAGATCTTTCGGTGAACACTGAAGCTTTCTTT. Translation gives CASSQDLSVNTEAFF. The full variable domain, completed using reference TRBV28 and TRBJ1-1, is DVKVTQSSRYLVKRTGEKVFLECVQDMDHENMFWYRQDPGLGLRLIYFSYDVKMKEKGDIPEGYSVSREKKERFSLILESASTNQTSMYLCASSQDLSVNTEAFFGQGTRLTVV.

This clonotype was picked up a small number of times. This rearrangement joins TRBV5-1 to TRBJ1-5; a possible D gene is TRBD1 (5 bases). The V end lost 0 bases, the J end lost 5 bases, and 12 bases lay between the germline ends. Germline loops: CDR1 SGHRS, CDR2 YFSETQ. This CDR3 is built from 15 residues. CDR3 loop: CASSLVGAAHQPQHF. The CDR3 DNA follows: TGCGCCAGCAGCTTGGTCGGGGCCGCCCATCAGCCCCAGCATTTT.

This clonotype was seen only a few times. V and J are TRBV29-1 and TRBJ2-7; tentatively, D is TRBD2 (7 bases). CDR3 length equals 13 residues. Per the germline V gene, CDR1 is SQVTM and CDR2 is ANQGSEA. V gave up 5 bases and J gave up 5 bases, with 16 bases separating them. This chain's CDR3 is CSVTPGGQDEQYF. The CDR3, as DNA: TGCAGCGTTACTCCCGGGGGGCAAGACGAGCAGTACTTC.

With regard to this clonotype: This may arise from a read error, as a much more abundant clone is one base away. V is TRBV18 and J is TRBJ2-3, with a tentative D call TRBD1 (5 bases). Trimming stripped 0 bases from V and 6 bases from J, with 13 bases between. Germline assignment: CDR1 KGHSH and CDR2 LQKENI. This CDR3 is 15 amino acids long. This chain's CDR3 is CASSPPIGDTDTQYF. The DNA of the CDR3 is TGTGCCAGCTCACCACCGATAGGGGATACCGATACGCAGTATTTT.

The chain couples TRBV3-1 to TRBJ1-3, with D unresolved. The germline CDR1 and CDR2 sequences are LGHDT and YNNKEL (reference sequence). The CDR3 is 14 residues long. The ends were cut back, 1 base at V and 2 bases at J, with 6 bases in the middle. The CDR3 region has the DNA TGTGCCAGCAGCCAAGCAGGAACTGGAAACACCATATATTTT. This sequence encodes CASSQAGTGNTIYF.

This clonotype was recorded at least ten times. The J gene is TRBJ2-1, the V gene TRBV2; 10 bases are a match to TRBD2. Germline V gives CDR1 SNHLY, CDR2 FYNNEI. This CDR3 spans 15 amino acids. Germline trimming cut 6 bases from V and 7 bases from J; bases unmatched to any gene: 9. The CDR3: CASRNSGRRGNEQFF. The DNA for the CDR3 is TGTGCCAGCAGAAATAGCGGGAGGAGGGGGAATGAGCAGTTCTTC. The entire variable domain, with the rest obtained from reference TRBV2 and TRBJ2-1, is as follows: EPEVTQTPSHQVTQMGQEVILRCVPISNHLYFYWYRQILGQKVEFLVSFYNNEISEKSEIFDDQFSVERPDGSNFTLKIRSTKLEDSAMYFCASRNSGRRGNEQFFGPGTRLTVL.

This clonotype appeared many times. The chain links TRBV27 to TRBJ1-2; TRBD1 is a possible D gene (5 bases). The germline CDR1 and CDR2 sequences are MNHEY and SMNVEV (reference sequence). The CDR3 has 13 residues. V gave up 3 bases and J gave up 13 bases, with 18 bases separating them. In DNA, the CDR3 is TGTGCCAGCAGTTTGGGGCAGGGAAGACCCGGCACCTTC. Protein product: CASSLGQGRPGTF.

This clonotype was seen at least ten times. The chain carries TRBV28 and TRBJ1-5, with 9 nucleotides matching TRBD1. Looked up from germline, CDR1 is MDHEN and CDR2 is SYDVKM. The length of the CDR3 is 16 residues. V lost 6 bases to trimming and J lost 6 bases; unmatched junction nucleotides: 12. The DNA of the CDR3 is TGTGCCAGCAGGTCACAGGGGGCGCTAGGTATTCAGCCCCAGCATTTT. Protein sequence: CASRSQGALGIQPQHF.

In its sample, this clonotype was seen many times. This sequence joins TRBV19 and TRBJ1-2; weak D call: TRBD1 (5 bases). There are 16 residues in the CDR3. Trimming took 6 bases from V and 0 from J, leaving 17 bases between them. Germline V gene lookup returns CDR1 LNHDA and CDR2 SQIVND (reference sequence). CDR3 nucleotides: TGTGCCAGTAGACCGGGACTCCACCGGGCTAACTATGGCTACACCTTC. Translated, it gives CASRPGLHRANYGYTF.

The chain recombines TRBV7-3 with TRBJ2-1; the match to TRBD2 covers 8 bases. Losses at the gene ends were 5 bases for V and 9 bases for J; bases not matched to a gene: 6. Germline assignment: CDR1 SGHTA and CDR2 FQGTGA. The CDR3 sequence is 13 residues long. Here the CDR3 DNA reads TGTGCCAGCAGCCCAAGGGCGGGGGGTGAGCAGTTCTTC. Translated, it gives CASSPRAGGEQFF.

This clonotype has a handful of counts. This rearrangement joins TRBV27 to TRBJ2-7; D call uncertain. Trimming shortened V by 6 bases and J by 5 bases, and 14 bases separated the two germline ends. The length of the CDR3 is 13 residues. The germline CDR1 and CDR2 sequences are MNHEY and SMNVEV (reference sequence). CDR3 amino acids: CASRRELAHEQYF. DNA of the CDR3: TGTGCCAGCAGGCGCGAATTGGCCCACGAGCAGTACTTC.

J is TRBJ2-7 and V is TRBV5-6; 9 bases line up with TRBD1. Germline CDR1 and CDR2: SGHDT and YYEEEE. This CDR3 has 15 residues. The junction had 10 bases not matched to a gene; V was cut back by 4 bases and J by 5 bases. The CDR3 nucleotides read TGTGCCAGCAGCAGTATTATGGGACAGGGCCACGAGCAGTACTTC. Residues: CASSSIMGQGHEQYF.

This clonotype has a handful of counts. The V call is TRBV4-3, the J call TRBJ2-2, with 11 bases lining up with TRBD1. This CDR3 region has 18 residues. The germline gives CDR1 LGHNA, CDR2 YSLEER. Germline trimming cut 2 bases from V and 3 bases from J; bases unmatched to any gene: 8. Here the CDR3 reads CASSQNPGTGGYTGELFF. DNA of the CDR3: TGCGCCAGCAGCCAAAATCCCGGGACAGGGGGGTACACCGGGGAGCTGTTTTTT.

This clonotype was recorded at least ten times. The genes are TRBV7-2 and TRBJ1-2, with D perhaps TRBD1 (5 bases). The CDR3 extends over 16 amino acids. Trimming took off 5 bases at V and 2 bases at J, with 18 bases between the two ends. CDR1 and CDR2 (germline): SGHTA, FQGNSA. The CDR3 loop reads CASSPNGAQPNYGYTF. DNA for the CDR3: TGTGCCAGCAGCCCAAACGGGGCCCAGCCCAACTATGGCTACACCTTC.

This clonotype was found a few times. At one end, the junction sequence differs from germline, possibly due to a read error. The chain links TRBV12-3 or TRBV12-4 to TRBJ2-1; 15 bases are shared with TRBD2. The CDR3 has 20 residues. The CDR3 nucleotides are TGTGCCAGCAGCTTTGCCCCGGGACTAGCGGGGGGCCGCTCCCACAATGAGCAGTTCTTC. Its translation is CASSFAPGLAGGRSHNEQFF.

This rearrangement joins TRBV12-3 or TRBV12-4 to TRBJ2-3, with 7 bases that match TRBD2. V lost 7 bases to trimming and J lost 8 bases; unmatched junction nucleotides: 18. CDR3 length: 16 amino acids. The CDR3 bases are TGTGCCAGCACCCAAACCCCAGCGGGGACGCGCGGTACGCAGTATTTT. This codes for CASTQTPAGTRGTQYF.

The chain links TRBV20-1 to TRBJ2-2; 8 bases agree with TRBD1. V lost 3 bases and J lost 4; bases outside the gene matches: 10. In germline, CDR1 is DFQATT, CDR2 SNEGSKA (reference sequence). The CDR3 is made up of 16 amino acids. The CDR3 is CSASVAGGIFTGELFF. CDR3 DNA: TGCAGTGCTAGCGTGGCAGGGGGCATTTTCACCGGGGAGCTGTTTTTT.

In its sample, this clonotype was seen many times. V usage is TRBV6-5 and J usage is TRBJ2-7; 7 positions match TRBD1. This CDR3 spans 16 amino acids. The V and J ends lost 0 bases and 0 bases, in that order; junction bases with no gene match: 5. CDR1 and CDR2 (germline): MNHEY, SVGAGI. DNA of the CDR3: TGTGCCAGCAGTTACTCCACAGGGGCGATCTCCTACGAGCAGTACTTC. It codes for CASSYSTGAISYEQYF.

The rearrangement uses TRBV7-9 and TRBJ1-2; weak D call: TRBD1 (5 bases). The CDR3 loop spans 14 amino acids. Germline V gene sequence: CDR1 SEHNR, CDR2 FQNEAQ (reference sequence). V lost 1 base to trimming and J lost 1 base, with 7 bases between them. The CDR3 sequence: CASSLGGGNYGYTF. CDR3 coding DNA: TGTGCCAGCAGCTTAGGCGGGGGTAACTATGGCTACACCTTC.

In nucleotides, the CDR3 is TGTGCCAGCAACGAACGTGCAGGCCAAGAGACCCAGTACTTC. Translated, it gives CASNERAGQETQYF. The genes are TRBV6-1 and TRBJ2-5, with D hard to call. V lost 7 bases and J lost 1, with 13 bases in between. CDR3 size: 14 residues. Germline V gene sequence: CDR1 MNHNS, CDR2 SASEGT.

At least ten counts were recorded for this clonotype. The chain combines TRBV20-1 with TRBJ2-2; perhaps TRBD2 as D (6 bases). Germline V gene lookup returns CDR1 DFQATT and CDR2 SNEGSKA (reference sequence). With 4 bases removed from V and 0 bases from J, the gap between germline ends came to 12 bases. CDR3 length: 15 residues. The CDR3 sequence: CSAMPSDPNTGELFF. CDR3 bases: TGCAGTGCTATGCCTAGCGACCCGAACACCGGGGAGCTGTTTTTT.

As concerns this clonotype: A much larger clone differs from this one at a single base, so this may be a read error. The V gene is TRBV12-3 or TRBV12-4, the J gene TRBJ1-2; D is unresolved. The CDR3 runs to 14 residues. CDR3 loop: CTSSLEEPGHGYTF. Here the CDR3 DNA reads TGTACCAGCAGTCTTGAGGAACCCGGGCATGGCTACACCTTC.

Many counts were recorded for this clonotype. The rearrangement uses TRBV28 and TRBJ2-7; TRBD1 aligns across 7 bases. V was clipped by 5 bases and J by 2 bases; unmatched bases: 15. Germline V CDR1 and CDR2: MDHEN, SYDVKM. CDR3 length: 17 amino acids. CDR3 coding DNA: TGTGCCAGCAGTCATTATACCTGGGACAGTCGTCCCTACGAGCAGTACTTC. Protein: CASSHYTWDSRPYEQYF.

This clonotype was found many times. The chain couples TRBV2 to TRBJ1-5; D is unclear. The CDR3 is made up of 16 amino acids. Deletions cut 0 bases from V and 2 bases from J, with 11 bases between. The germline V gene has CDR1 SNHLY and CDR2 FYNNEI. CDR3 sequence: CASSEAPGGGNQPQHF. CDR3 coding DNA: TGTGCCAGCAGTGAAGCGCCGGGAGGAGGCAATCAGCCCCAGCATTTT. Using reference TRBV2 and TRBJ1-5 for the parts outside the CDR3, the full variable domain is EPEVTQTPSHQVTQMGQEVILRCVPISNHLYFYWYRQILGQKVEFLVSFYNNEISEKSEIFDDQFSVERPDGSNFTLKIRSTKLEDSAMYFCASSEAPGGGNQPQHFGDGTRLSIL.

This clonotype was seen many times. The V call is TRBV6-1, the J call TRBJ1-2; D gene uncertain. Trimming pared 2 bases from V and 2 bases from J, leaving 9 bases between. Looked up from germline, CDR1 is MNHNS and CDR2 is SASEGT. The CDR3 loop spans 14 amino acids. This CDR3 reads CASSERVWNYGYTF. In DNA form, the CDR3 reads TGTGCCAGCAGTGAAAGGGTTTGGAACTATGGCTACACCTTC.

This clonotype was recorded many times. CDR3 nucleotide sequence: TGTGCCAGCATCACCGACCTGAGCACAGATACGCAGTATTTT. Its translation is CASITDLSTDTQYF. The chain uses TRBV2 and TRBJ2-3, with D unclear. This CDR3 region has 14 residues. Trimming pared 7 bases from V and 0 bases from J, leaving 11 bases between. CDR1 is SNHLY, CDR2 FYNNEI, per germline.